This entry features one TCR beta chain sequence. Its antigen is still unknown. No quality values exist for individual bases; no much larger clone is one base distant. The sample belongs to a study of blood T cells in healthy people across ages (dated by TCRdb to between 2014 and 2017). In terms of the full investigation: In model experiments, roughly one uniquely barcoded TCR beta cDNA molecule per two T cells was captured by template switching. To avoid experimental bias, donors of different ages were distributed randomly across sequencing lanes. Donors were grouped into four age groups: young (average roughly 15 years), middle-aged (over 35), aged (approximately 67) and long-lived (just over 80). Two additional independent replicas of 1 million unique cDNA reads from the same blood draw were analyzed for two donors (one aged 18 to 30 and one aged 80 or older). Using deep sequencing normalized with unique cDNA molecular identifiers, the study measured how TCR beta repertoire diversity changes with age. What the authors observed across the whole study: Donor CMV infection status was unknown, potentially confounding age-related changes in expanded clonotypes. Since profiling was done on bulk unsorted PBMCs, naive and antigen-experienced compartments could not be conclusively compared. There was a strong correlation between observed TCR beta diversity and the percentage of naive T cells measured by flow cytometry. Compared with the aged group, the long-lived group had more naive CD4+ T cells, fewer expanded clones and increased TCR diversity, suggesting age selection. As age increased, observed TCR beta diversity per million T cells dropped in a roughly linear way, and a significant reduction was already evident by age roughly 36. Estimates of total diversity based on one million sequenced T cells were considered lower bounds and underestimates.

Donors were 30 to 45 systemically healthy Caucasian individuals from Russia aged about 6 to 100 years. Each donor gave approximately 9.3 milliliters of peripheral blood, collected into EDTA-treated Vacutainer tubes. Ficoll-Paque density-gradient centrifugation was used to isolate PBMCs, with at least 7 million per sample. Total RNA was extracted from PBMCs with Trizol reagent, with at least 6 micrograms obtained per sample. For every donor, flow cytometry on a PBMC aliquot measured the percentage of naive CD45RAhigh/CD27high T cells. Receptor amplification or capture employed 5' RACE. The sequencing machine was an Illumina HiSeq 2500. The second PCR ran for roughly 6 to 11 cycles and used a J-beta primer mix along with a sample-barcoded 5' primer. A unique molecular identifier was introduced onto each TCR beta cDNA molecule by a template-switch 5' adaptor carrying 12 random nucleotides. Each sample yielded at least 2.5 million CDR3-containing paired-end reads. The Mint cDNA synthesis kit, primed by a TRBC-specific oligonucleotide, was used to synthesize first-strand cDNA from all RNA. Following uracil-DNA glycosylase treatment, all cDNA underwent a first 18-cycle PCR with the universal primers M1SS and BC2_uni_R. As for the original processing: Each sample was normalized by randomly selecting 1 million high-quality reads, each carrying a distinct molecular identifier. Reads with shared molecular identifiers were discarded instead of being binned into consensus sequences. MiTCR, run with a Q25 quality threshold and the strictest error-elimination algorithm, handled CDR3 identification, clonotype clustering and error correction. A nonparametric unseen species model with Euler transformation was used to estimate a lower bound on total TCR beta diversity. TCRdb reworked the public reads: Q25 trimming with fastp, MiXCR clone assembly, productive beta chains retained. Rows with one shared CDR3 protein collapse into an entry with the most common genes and DNA. The V and J calls shown here were made by TCRdb, not taken from the authors' results. In all, the sample holds over a million distinct CDR3 sequences, and more than 40% of those were seen once. The top ten clones comprise approximately 20% of the sample.

CDR1 and CDR2, looked up from the germline V gene, are SGDLS and YYNGEE. V is pruned by 5 bases and J by 6 bases, leaving 10 bases of the junction without a gene match. Taken from cysteine to phenylalanine, the CDR3 has 16 residues. The retained sequence is limited to the CDR3, 48 bases, with the frame set at the first base. The V gene is TRBV9 and the J gene is TRBJ2-1, with 11 bases aligning to TRBD2. Sequenced sample: blood. This TCR was sampled from a woman aged 60-75 years in good health. The DNA reads as follows: TGTGCCAGCAGGGCCCCCGGGACTAGCGGAACCAATGAGCAGTTCTTC. The translation is CASRAPGTSGTNEQFF.